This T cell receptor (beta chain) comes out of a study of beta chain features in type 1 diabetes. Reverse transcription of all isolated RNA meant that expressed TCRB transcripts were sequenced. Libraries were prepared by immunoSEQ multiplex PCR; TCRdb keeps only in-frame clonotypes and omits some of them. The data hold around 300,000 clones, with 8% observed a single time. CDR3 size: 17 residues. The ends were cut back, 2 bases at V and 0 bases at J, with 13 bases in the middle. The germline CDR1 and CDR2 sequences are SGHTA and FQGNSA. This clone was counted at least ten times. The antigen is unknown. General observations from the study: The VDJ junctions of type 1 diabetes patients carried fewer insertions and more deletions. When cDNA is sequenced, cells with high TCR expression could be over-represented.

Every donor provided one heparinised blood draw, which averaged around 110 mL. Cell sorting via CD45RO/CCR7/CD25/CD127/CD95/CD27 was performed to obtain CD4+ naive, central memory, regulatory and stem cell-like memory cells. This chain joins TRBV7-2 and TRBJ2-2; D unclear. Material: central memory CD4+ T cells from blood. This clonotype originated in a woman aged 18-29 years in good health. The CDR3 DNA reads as TGTGCCAGCAGCTTAATGTCCGGAATCGCGAACACCGGGGAGCTGTTTTTT. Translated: CASSLMSGIANTGELFF. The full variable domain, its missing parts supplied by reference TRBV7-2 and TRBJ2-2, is GAGVSQSPSNKVTEKGKDVELRCDPISGHTALYWYRQSLGQGLEFLIYFQGNSAPDKSGLPSDRFSAERTGGSVSTLTIQRTQQEDSAVYLCASSLMSGIANTGELFFGEGSRLTVL.